The source of this T cell receptor beta chain is a study of post-analysis software for immune sequencing data. Study-wide background: Included courses were relapsing-remitting and secondary progressive multiple sclerosis; progressive-relapsing multiple sclerosis was also included. Study-level points and caveats: Controls showed significantly higher normalized Chao1 diversity than did multiple sclerosis patients. Samples from a shared batch, those prepared together, strongly co-clustered by F measure. TRBV5-6, TRBV5-1 and TRBV20-1 belonged to a set of about 5 TRBV segments that were more frequent in patients than controls.

Carried by the TCR beta cDNA libraries were unique molecular identifiers. TCRdb re-analysed the PCR reads in MiXCR, keeping a single row per CDR3 protein. The table has hundreds of thousands of distinct CDR3 sequences, approximately 59% seen once. Note on this clonotype: The antigen is not known.

CDR1 is SGHDT, CDR2 YYEEEE, per germline. CDR3 length equals 14 residues. V lost 0 bases to trimming and J lost 8 bases, with 12 bases between them. This receptor was obtained from a girl aged 2 to 10 with multiple sclerosis. The V call is TRBV5-6, the J call TRBJ2-4, with unresolved D. Source material: blood. The DNA of the CDR3 is TGTGCCAGCAGCTTGGGGGGTAATCGCGACATTCAGTACTTC. Protein product: CASSLGGNRDIQYF.